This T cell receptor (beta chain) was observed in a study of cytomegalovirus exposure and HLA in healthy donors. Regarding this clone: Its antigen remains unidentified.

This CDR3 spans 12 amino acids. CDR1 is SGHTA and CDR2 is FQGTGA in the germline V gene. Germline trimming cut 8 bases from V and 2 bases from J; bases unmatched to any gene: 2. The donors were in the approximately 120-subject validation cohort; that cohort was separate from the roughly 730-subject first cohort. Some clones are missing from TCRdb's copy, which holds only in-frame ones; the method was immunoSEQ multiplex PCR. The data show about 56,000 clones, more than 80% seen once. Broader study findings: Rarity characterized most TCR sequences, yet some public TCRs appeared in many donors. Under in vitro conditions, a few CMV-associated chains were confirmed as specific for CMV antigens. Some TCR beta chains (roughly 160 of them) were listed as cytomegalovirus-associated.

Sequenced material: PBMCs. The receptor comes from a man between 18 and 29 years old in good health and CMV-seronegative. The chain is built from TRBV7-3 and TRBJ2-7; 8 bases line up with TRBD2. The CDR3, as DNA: TGTGCCAGCGGTAGCGGGACCTACGAGCAGTACTTC. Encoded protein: CASGSGTYEQYF.